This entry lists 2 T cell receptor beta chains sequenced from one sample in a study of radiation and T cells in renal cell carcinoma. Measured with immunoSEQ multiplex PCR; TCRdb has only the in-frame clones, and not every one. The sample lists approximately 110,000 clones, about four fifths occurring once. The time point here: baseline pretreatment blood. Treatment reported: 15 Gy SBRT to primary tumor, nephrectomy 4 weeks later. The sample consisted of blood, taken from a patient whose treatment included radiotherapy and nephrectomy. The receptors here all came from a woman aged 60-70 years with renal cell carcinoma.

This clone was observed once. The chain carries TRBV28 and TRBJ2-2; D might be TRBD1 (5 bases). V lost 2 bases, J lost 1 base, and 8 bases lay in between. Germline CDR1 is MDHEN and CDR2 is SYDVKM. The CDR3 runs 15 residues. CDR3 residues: CASSLRQGNTGELFF. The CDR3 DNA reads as TGTGCCAGCAGTTTAAGGCAGGGGAACACCGGGGAGCTGTTTTTT.

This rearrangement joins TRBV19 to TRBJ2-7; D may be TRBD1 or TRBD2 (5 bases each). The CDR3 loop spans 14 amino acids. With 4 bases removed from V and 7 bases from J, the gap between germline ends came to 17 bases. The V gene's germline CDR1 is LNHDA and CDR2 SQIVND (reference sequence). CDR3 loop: CASSRGADGLEQYF. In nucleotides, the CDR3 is TGTGCCAGTAGTAGAGGGGCGGATGGTCTTGAGCAGTACTTC.